This TCR beta chain was identified in a study of shared clonotypes between healthy human individuals. Method: immunoSEQ multiplex PCR; TCRdb's copy keeps in-frame clones and lacks some. The data contain about 1 million clones, more than 60% of them seen just once; the ten biggest clones take up nearly 1.5%. Trimming cost V 4 bases and J 6 bases, with 10 bases left between them. CDR3 length: 12 amino acids. Per germline, CDR1 SQVTM and CDR2 ANQGSEA. General study results and limits: Relative to memory subsets, naive subsets generally showed larger estimated richness.

Note on this clone: Its antigen is still unknown.

This sequence joins TRBV29-1 and TRBJ1-5; unclear D gene. The sequence was collected from a young man in good health. Sequenced material: memory CD4+ T cells sorted from blood. Specified subset: CD45RA-negative fraction. The CDR3 DNA reads TGCAGCGTTGGAGACGGAATTCAGCCCCAGCATTTT. Amino acids: CSVGDGIQPQHF.